This is a list of T cell receptor beta chains from one sample in a study of control samples from healthy donors and cancer patients. Clones were sequenced by immunoSEQ multiplex PCR, and TCRdb holds only the in-frame ones, with some missing. The repertoire holds around 130,000 clones, with about 95% as singletons. Sequencing was carried out using blood. Receptors were obtained from a man younger than 45 in good health. CDR3s include the opening cysteine and the closing phenylalanine or tryptophan. D genes are given only for firm matches. The size of a clone is reported for some rows only, either as once, few or many, or as a class for expanded clones.

d_gene: TRBD1; abundance: -; j_gene: TRBJ2-3; len: 15; v_gene: TRBV7-9; CDR3nt: TGTGCCAGCAGCTTAGGGGCAGGGGGCGCGGATACGCAGTATTTT; CDR3aa: CASSLGAGGADTQYF
d_gene: TRBD1; abundance: -; j_gene: TRBJ2-5; len: 16; v_gene: TRBV6-5; CDR3nt: TGTGCCAGCAGTTCCCTGACAGGGGGCCGGAGTGAGACCCAGTACTTC; CDR3aa: CASSSLTGGRSETQYF
d_gene: TRBD2; abundance: -; j_gene: TRBJ2-5; len: 14; v_gene: TRBV18; CDR3nt: TGTGCCAGCTCACCACCGACTAGCGGGGGCCCCCCGTACTTC; CDR3aa: CASSPPTSGGPPYF
d_gene: -; abundance: -; j_gene: TRBJ1-5; len: 13; v_gene: TRBV6-2/TRBV6-3; CDR3nt: TGTGCCAGCAGCCGAGACAGCAATCAGCCCCAGCATTTT; CDR3aa: CASSRDSNQPQHF
d_gene: TRBD1; abundance: once; j_gene: TRBJ1-6; len: 15; v_gene: TRBV7-9; CDR3nt: TGTGCCAGCAGCTTGGGGACAGGTACTAATTCACCCCTCCACTTT; CDR3aa: CASSLGTGTNSPLHF
d_gene: -; abundance: -; j_gene: TRBJ2-2; len: 15; v_gene: TRBV7-3; CDR3nt: TGTGCCAGCAGCTTGTTAGGAGGGCCGGGCGGGGAGCTGTTTTTT; CDR3aa: CASSLLGGPGGELFF
d_gene: TRBD1; abundance: -; j_gene: TRBJ1-2; len: 13; v_gene: TRBV5-1; CDR3nt: TGCGCCAGCAGCTTGGGGGACAGGGTTGGCTACACCTTC; CDR3aa: CASSLGDRVGYTF
d_gene: -; abundance: -; j_gene: TRBJ2-7; len: 15; v_gene: TRBV7-9; CDR3nt: TGTGCCAGCAGCCACTCCGGGACACCGACCTACGAGCAGTACTTC; CDR3aa: CASSHSGTPTYEQYF
d_gene: -; abundance: -; j_gene: TRBJ1-3; len: 17; v_gene: TRBV18; CDR3nt: TGTGCCAGCTCACCACGGGGGCAACCACTCTCTGGAAACACCATATATTTT; CDR3aa: CASSPRGQPLSGNTIYF
d_gene: TRBD1; abundance: -; j_gene: TRBJ1-5; len: 16; v_gene: TRBV4-1; CDR3nt: TGCGCCAGCAGCTACCGGACAGGGAACATCAATCAGCCCCAGCATTTT; CDR3aa: CASSYRTGNINQPQHF
d_gene: TRBD1; abundance: -; j_gene: TRBJ1-5; len: 17; v_gene: TRBV3-1/TRBV3-2; CDR3nt: TGTGCCAGCAGCCGCGGACAGGGGGAGTATAGCAATCAGCCCCAGCATTTT; CDR3aa: CASSRGQGEYSNQPQHF
d_gene: -; abundance: -; j_gene: TRBJ1-3; len: 15; v_gene: TRBV6-2/TRBV6-3; CDR3nt: TGTGCCAGCAGTTCGGGACGGATCTCTGGAAACACCATATATTTT; CDR3aa: CASSSGRISGNTIYF
d_gene: TRBD1; abundance: -; j_gene: TRBJ2-2; len: 15; v_gene: TRBV2; CDR3nt: TGTGCCAGCCGTGGACAGGGTGGGCAGGTTGGTCGGCTGTTTTTT; CDR3aa: CASRGQGGQVGRLFF
d_gene: TRBD2; abundance: -; j_gene: TRBJ2-3; len: 14; v_gene: TRBV5-8; CDR3nt: TGTGCCAGCAGAAGGGGACTAGCGTCAGATACGCAGTATTTT; CDR3aa: CASRRGLASDTQYF
d_gene: TRBD1; abundance: -; j_gene: TRBJ1-2; len: 15; v_gene: TRBV5-1; CDR3nt: TGCGCCAGCAGCTTGGTCGGACAGGGGGTTTATGGCTACACCTTC; CDR3aa: CASSLVGQGVYGYTF
d_gene: TRBD2; abundance: once; j_gene: TRBJ2-5; len: 13; v_gene: TRBV18; CDR3nt: TGTGCCAGCTCACGGGGGGGGCAAGAGACCCAGTACTTC; CDR3aa: CASSRGGQETQYF
d_gene: -; abundance: -; j_gene: TRBJ2-5; len: 14; v_gene: TRBV2; CDR3nt: TGTGCCAGCAGTAATCCTCTCCTGCGGCGGACCCAGTACTTC; CDR3aa: CASSNPLLRRTQYF
d_gene: -; abundance: -; j_gene: TRBJ2-2; len: 13; v_gene: TRBV9; CDR3nt: TGTGCCAGCAGCGTAGGGCTTATCGGGGAGCTGTTTTTT; CDR3aa: CASSVGLIGELFF
d_gene: -; abundance: -; j_gene: TRBJ2-2; len: 16; v_gene: TRBV5-4; CDR3nt: TGTGCCAGCAGCTTTTATTCGGGGGCGAACACCGGGGAGCTGTTTTTT; CDR3aa: CASSFYSGANTGELFF
d_gene: TRBD2; abundance: -; j_gene: TRBJ2-1; len: 15; v_gene: TRBV5-1; CDR3nt: TGCGTCTCCAGGGAGGGAGAACTCTGGTACAATGAGCAGTTCTTC; CDR3aa: CVSREGELWYNEQFF
d_gene: -; abundance: -; j_gene: TRBJ1-1; len: 15; v_gene: TRBV7-2; CDR3nt: TGTGCCAGCAGCTTCAGGGTCGTAGGGAACACTGAAGCTTTCTTT; CDR3aa: CASSFRVVGNTEAFF
d_gene: -; abundance: -; j_gene: TRBJ2-7; len: 13; v_gene: TRBV11-2; CDR3nt: TGTGCCAGCAGCACCAGAGGGCCCTACGAGCAGTACTTC; CDR3aa: CASSTRGPYEQYF
d_gene: TRBD1; abundance: -; j_gene: TRBJ1-1; len: 14; v_gene: TRBV19; CDR3nt: TGTGCCAGTAGTACGACAGGGCCCAACACTGAAGCTTTCTTT; CDR3aa: CASSTTGPNTEAFF
d_gene: -; abundance: -; j_gene: TRBJ2-5; len: 14; v_gene: TRBV9; CDR3nt: TGTGCCAGCAGCTCGACTAGTCTCGGAGAGACCCAGTACTTC; CDR3aa: CASSSTSLGETQYF
d_gene: TRBD2; abundance: -; j_gene: TRBJ2-4; len: 19; v_gene: TRBV4-2; CDR3nt: TGTGCCAGCAGCCCCGAACCGGGACTAACGGCGTTAGGCAAAAACATTCAGTACTTC; CDR3aa: CASSPEPGLTALGKNIQYF
d_gene: TRBD2; abundance: -; j_gene: TRBJ2-2; len: 16; v_gene: TRBV7-3; CDR3nt: TGTGCCAGCAGCTTATTCGGGGGGTCGAACACCGGGGAGCTGTTTTTT; CDR3aa: CASSLFGGSNTGELFF
d_gene: -; abundance: few; j_gene: TRBJ1-1; len: 12; v_gene: TRBV19; CDR3nt: TGTGCCAGTAGTATTGGGGGCTCAAAGGCTTTCTTT; CDR3aa: CASSIGGSKAFF
d_gene: -; abundance: few; j_gene: TRBJ2-7; len: 12; v_gene: TRBV7-9; CDR3nt: TGTGCCAGCAGCCCTAGCTCCTACGAGCAGTACTTC; CDR3aa: CASSPSSYEQYF
d_gene: -; abundance: -; j_gene: TRBJ2-3; len: 16; v_gene: TRBV9; CDR3nt: TGTGCCAGCAGCCCCCAGGCAGGGTCCCCTCCGAGTACGCAGTATTTT; CDR3aa: CASSPQAGSPPSTQYF
d_gene: -; abundance: -; j_gene: TRBJ1-2; len: 13; v_gene: TRBV4-3; CDR3nt: TGCGCCAGCAGCCAAGATGCCCGTTATGGCTACACCTTC; CDR3aa: CASSQDARYGYTF
d_gene: TRBD1; abundance: -; j_gene: TRBJ2-1; len: 15; v_gene: TRBV6-4; CDR3nt: TGTGCCAGCAGCTCTGACAGGGGGTCCTACAATGAGCAGTTCTTC; CDR3aa: CASSSDRGSYNEQFF
d_gene: TRBD1; abundance: -; j_gene: TRBJ1-1; len: 12; v_gene: TRBV29-1; CDR3nt: TGCAGCGTTGCGACAGGGGGTTCTGAAGCTTTCTTT; CDR3aa: CSVATGGSEAFF
d_gene: TRBD1; abundance: -; j_gene: TRBJ2-7; len: 14; v_gene: TRBV6-5; CDR3nt: TGTGCCAGCAGTTACTCACAAGGGGGCGCCGAGCAGTACTTC; CDR3aa: CASSYSQGGAEQYF
d_gene: -; abundance: once; j_gene: TRBJ1-2; len: 16; v_gene: TRBV6-6; CDR3nt: TGTGCCAGCAGTTACTCGGAGGGAGGTGTGCCCTATGGCTACACCTTC; CDR3aa: CASSYSEGGVPYGYTF
d_gene: -; abundance: -; j_gene: TRBJ1-2; len: 15; v_gene: TRBV3-1/TRBV3-2; CDR3nt: TGTGCCAGCAGCCCTGGCTCGGGGGGCGTCTATGGCTACACCTTC; CDR3aa: CASSPGSGGVYGYTF
d_gene: -; abundance: -; j_gene: TRBJ2-7; len: 13; v_gene: TRBV7-9; CDR3nt: TGTGCCAGCAGCTTAGAACAGGGCTACGAGCAGTACTTC; CDR3aa: CASSLEQGYEQYF
d_gene: -; abundance: few; j_gene: TRBJ1-6; len: 15; v_gene: TRBV21-1; CDR3nt: TGTGCCAGCAGCGCCCGACGGTTATATAATTCACCCCTCCACTTT; CDR3aa: CASSARRLYNSPLHF
d_gene: -; abundance: -; j_gene: TRBJ1-6; len: 14; v_gene: TRBV27; CDR3nt: TGTGCCAGCAGTTTCAGAGGTGGACAGCCACCCCTCCACTTT; CDR3aa: CASSFRGGQPPLHF
d_gene: -; abundance: -; j_gene: TRBJ1-1; len: 14; v_gene: TRBV2; CDR3nt: TGTGCCAGCAGTGAATGGAGGGTGAACACTGAAGCTTTCTTT; CDR3aa: CASSEWRVNTEAFF
d_gene: -; abundance: -; j_gene: TRBJ1-1; len: 12; v_gene: TRBV6-6; CDR3nt: TGTGCCAGCAGTGGTAAGATCACTGAAGCTTTCTTT; CDR3aa: CASSGKITEAFF
d_gene: TRBD2; abundance: -; j_gene: TRBJ2-7; len: 16; v_gene: TRBV11-3; CDR3nt: TGTGCCAGCAGCTTAGAGGACTCTAGCGGGGGTTACGAGCAGTACTTC; CDR3aa: CASSLEDSSGGYEQYF
d_gene: -; abundance: -; j_gene: TRBJ1-1; len: 14; v_gene: TRBV7-9; CDR3nt: TGTGCCAGCAGCCCGCGGGGCACGGACACTGAAGCTTTCTTT; CDR3aa: CASSPRGTDTEAFF
d_gene: -; abundance: -; j_gene: TRBJ1-2; len: 17; v_gene: TRBV2; CDR3nt: TGTGCCAGCAGATACTACAGTATAGGTGGCGCGGACTATGGCTACACCTTC; CDR3aa: CASRYYSIGGADYGYTF
d_gene: -; abundance: once; j_gene: TRBJ1-2; len: 15; v_gene: TRBV7-2; CDR3nt: TGTGCCAGCAGCCCAGGACCGAATAAGGTCTATGGCTACACCTTC; CDR3aa: CASSPGPNKVYGYTF
d_gene: TRBD2; abundance: -; j_gene: TRBJ2-3; len: 15; v_gene: TRBV19; CDR3nt: TGTGCCAGTACTACACTAGCGGGGGGGGCAGATACGCAGTATTTT; CDR3aa: CASTTLAGGADTQYF
d_gene: TRBD1; abundance: -; j_gene: TRBJ1-4; len: 16; v_gene: TRBV7-9; CDR3nt: TGTGCCAGCAGCGGAAAGGACAGGGGCCGACATGAAAAACTGTTTTTT; CDR3aa: CASSGKDRGRHEKLFF
d_gene: TRBD1; abundance: -; j_gene: TRBJ1-2; len: 16; v_gene: TRBV30; CDR3nt: TGTGCCTGGGCCACAAAGGGACAGGGGGCTAACTATGGCTACACCTTC; CDR3aa: CAWATKGQGANYGYTF
d_gene: -; abundance: -; j_gene: TRBJ1-4; len: 14; v_gene: TRBV19; CDR3nt: TGTGCCAGTAGTATAGTAACACGAGAAGAAAAACTGTTTTTT; CDR3aa: CASSIVTREEKLFF
d_gene: -; abundance: -; j_gene: TRBJ1-5; len: 15; v_gene: TRBV6-5; CDR3nt: TGTGCCAGCAGGGAGCTTACAGGGAGTAATCAGCCCCAGCATTTT; CDR3aa: CASRELTGSNQPQHF
d_gene: TRBD2; abundance: -; j_gene: TRBJ2-2; len: 15; v_gene: TRBV2; CDR3nt: TGTGCCAGCACTGCGGGGGGGCCGGGCACCGGGGAGCTGTTTTTT; CDR3aa: CASTAGGPGTGELFF
d_gene: -; abundance: -; j_gene: TRBJ1-3; len: 15; v_gene: TRBV2; CDR3nt: TGTGCCAGCAGTGAAGGATATACCTCTGGAAACACCATATATTTT; CDR3aa: CASSEGYTSGNTIYF
d_gene: -; abundance: -; j_gene: TRBJ1-1; len: 13; v_gene: TRBV28; CDR3nt: TGTGCCAGCTACGCAACCGAGAACACTGAAGCTTTCTTT; CDR3aa: CASYATENTEAFF
d_gene: -; abundance: -; j_gene: TRBJ2-7; len: 15; v_gene: TRBV4-1; CDR3nt: TGCGCCAGCAGCCAAAGAGGTTGGAGGGGCAACGAGCAGTACTTC; CDR3aa: CASSQRGWRGNEQYF
d_gene: TRBD2; abundance: -; j_gene: TRBJ2-3; len: 14; v_gene: TRBV7-2; CDR3nt: TGTGCCAGCAGCTTAGAGCGGGGGTCAGATACGCAGTATTTT; CDR3aa: CASSLERGSDTQYF
d_gene: TRBD1; abundance: -; j_gene: TRBJ1-4; len: 15; v_gene: TRBV3-1/TRBV3-2; CDR3nt: TGTGCCAGCAGCCAGTTTGCAGGGGGAAATGAAAAACTGTTTTTT; CDR3aa: CASSQFAGGNEKLFF